The present T cell receptor (beta chain) was sequenced within a study of control samples from healthy donors and cancer patients. Between the trimmed V and J ends, which lost 0 bases and 0 bases, there was a span of 8 bases. This CDR3 contains 15 residues. Germline CDR1 is SGHVS and CDR2 is FQNEAQ. Clones were read by immunoSEQ multiplex PCR, and TCRdb kept only the in-frame ones, dropping some. The table records 63,000 or so clones, roughly nine tenths of them present only once. The receptor comes from a man in his sixties with colorectal cancer. V is TRBV7-8 and J is TRBJ1-1; D is perhaps TRBD1 (5 bases). Source material: PBMCs. CDR3 in amino acids: CASSLAGGMNTEAFF. Written as DNA, the CDR3 is TGTGCCAGCAGCTTAGCCGGGGGAATGAACACTGAAGCTTTCTTT.